Following are 17 T cell receptor beta chains from one sample sequenced in a study of OX40 agonist ivuxolimab in advanced cancers. Some clones are missing from TCRdb's copy, which holds only in-frame ones; the method was immunoSEQ multiplex PCR. The sample has tens of thousands of clones, 85% seen once. Sequences were derived from CD4+ or CD8+ T cells sorted from blood, sampled in a trial of the OX40 agonist ivuxolimab. The receptors originated from an adult with an advanced solid tumor such as melanoma, head and neck, liver or kidney cancer.

The chain carries TRBV18 and TRBJ2-3; D unresolved. This CDR3 contains 13 residues. V lost 6 bases and J lost 4, with 11 bases in between. Looked up from germline, CDR1 is KGHSH and CDR2 is LQKENI. In nucleotides, the CDR3 is TGTGCCAGCTCCCCCAGCACGGCAGATACGCAGTATTTT. Translation gives CASSPSTADTQYF. Full variable domain (outside the CDR3, taken from reference TRBV18 and TRBJ2-3): NAGVMQNPRHLVRRRGQEARLRCSPMKGHSHVYWYRQLPEEGLKFMVYLQKENIIDESGMPKERFSAEFPKEGPSILRIQQVVRGDSAAYFCASSPSTADTQYFGPGTRLTVL.

The chain recombines TRBV7-6 with TRBJ1-1; the D is unclear. The CDR3 extends over 13 amino acids. V was shortened by 2 bases and J by 7 bases, with 11 bases between the two germline ends. The germline CDR1 and CDR2 sequences are SGHVS and FNYEAQ. The CDR3 bases are TGTGCCAGCAGCTTATTTCAGAGAAGTGAAGCTTTCTTT. Translation gives CASSLFQRSEAFF.

The genes are TRBV7-2 and TRBJ1-2; no firm D call. The germline V gene encodes CDR1 SGHTA and CDR2 FQGNSA. V lost 3 bases, J lost 0 bases, and 8 bases lay in between. The CDR3 consists of 14 residues. For the CDR3, the DNA is TGTGCCAGCAGCTTGCGCCTAGCTAACTATGGCTACACCTTC. It encodes CASSLRLANYGYTF.

J is TRBJ2-1 and V is TRBV7-9, with a weak D call TRBD2 (7 bases). Germline loops: CDR1 SEHNR, CDR2 FQNEAQ (reference sequence). Trimming took off 5 bases at V and 12 bases at J, with 17 bases between the two ends. This CDR3 spans 13 amino acids. CDR3 sequence: CASSPVGGGPQFF. In DNA, the CDR3 is TGTGCCAGCAGCCCCGTGGGGGGGGGCCCGCAGTTCTTC.

V is TRBV7-9 and J is TRBJ2-3; 7 nucleotides line up with TRBD2. Trimming removed 4 bases from V and 2 bases from J; junction bases left unmatched: 6. CDR3 length: 15 residues. Per germline, CDR1 SEHNR and CDR2 FQNEAQ (reference sequence). The CDR3 coding sequence is TGTGCCAGCAGCTCCCTCGGGGGGTACACAGATACGCAGTATTTT. Translating gives CASSSLGGYTDTQYF. Variable domain in full (rest from reference TRBV7-9 and TRBJ2-3): DTGVSQNPRHKITKRGQNVTFRCDPISEHNRLYWYRQTLGQGPEFLTYFQNEAQLEKSRLLSDRFSAERPKGSFSTLEIQRTEQGDSAMYLCASSSLGGYTDTQYFGPGTRLTVL.

The CDR3 coding sequence is TGTGCCAGCAGTGGTCCTAGGGTGGCCTCCTACAATGAGCAGTTCTTC. Translating it yields CASSGPRVASYNEQFF. The J gene is TRBJ2-1, the V gene TRBV2; D gene unclear. The V gene lost 4 bases and the J gene lost 0 bases, with 13 bases spanning the gap. CDR1 SNHLY and CDR2 FYNNEI come from the germline V gene. This CDR3 spans 16 amino acids. Complete variable domain (other parts from reference TRBV2 and TRBJ2-1): EPEVTQTPSHQVTQMGQEVILRCVPISNHLYFYWYRQILGQKVEFLVSFYNNEISEKSEIFDDQFSVERPDGSNFTLKIRSTKLEDSAMYFCASSGPRVASYNEQFFGPGTRLTVL.

This CDR3 is CASSPGTENYGYTF. Written as DNA, the CDR3 is TGTGCCAGCTCACCCGGGACAGAGAACTATGGCTACACCTTC. V and J are TRBV18 and TRBJ1-2, with TRBD1 matching 7 bases. With V trimmed by 3 bases and J by 2 bases, 3 bases remained unmatched. The CDR3 totals 14 residues. The germline V gene has CDR1 KGHSH and CDR2 LQKENI.

This chain uses TRBV5-4 with TRBJ2-5; 14 nucleotides line up with TRBD2. V shed 4 bases and J 4 bases; nucleotides not matched to a gene: 6. Germline V gives CDR1 SGHNT, CDR2 YYREEE (reference sequence). This CDR3 is 16 amino acids long. CDR3: CASSQGLAGGGETQYF. The CDR3 bases are TGTGCCAGCAGCCAAGGACTAGCGGGAGGAGGAGAGACCCAGTACTTC.

The chain links TRBV11-3 to TRBJ2-1; 11 bases fit TRBD2. Germline V gives CDR1 SGHNT, CDR2 YENEEA. Trimming removed 3 bases from V and 10 bases from J; junction bases left unmatched: 5. The CDR3 has 14 amino acids. The CDR3 loop is CASSFLAGGSEQFF. The CDR3 nucleotides are TGTGCCAGCAGCTTTCTAGCGGGAGGTTCGGAGCAGTTCTTC. Together with reference TRBV11-3 and TRBJ2-1, the CDR3 gives the full variable domain: EAGVVQSPRYKIIEKKQPVAFWCNPISGHNTLYWYLQNLGQGPELLIRYENEEAVDDSQLPKDRFSAERLKGVDSTLKIQPAELGDSAVYLCASSFLAGGSEQFFGPGTRLTVL.

The rearrangement joins TRBV7-9 to TRBJ2-5; 11 bases match TRBD2. Unmatched junction bases numbered 7, after V lost 5 bases and J lost 2 bases. Germline CDR1 is SEHNR and CDR2 is FQNEAQ (reference sequence). The CDR3 covers 16 residues. This chain's CDR3 is CASSNLGTSGQETQYF. In DNA form, the CDR3 reads TGTGCCAGCAGCAACCTTGGGACTAGCGGACAAGAGACCCAGTACTTC.

The V gene is TRBV5-4, the J gene TRBJ2-2; TRBD1 is a possible D gene (6 bases). The CDR3 contains 16 residues. The ends were cut back, 0 bases at V and 6 bases at J, with 15 bases in the middle. CDR1 SGHNT and CDR2 YYREEE come from the germline V gene (reference sequence). The CDR3 loop is CASSLDQGLGAGELFF. Here the CDR3 DNA reads TGTGCCAGCAGCTTGGATCAGGGGCTGGGGGCCGGGGAGCTGTTTTTT.

This clone has at least ten counts. For the CDR3, the DNA is TGTGCCAGCAGCTCTATAGCGGGAGGGACAGATACGCAGTATTTT. This encodes CASSSIAGGTDTQYF. This rearrangement joins TRBV7-8 to TRBJ2-3, with 11 bases identical to TRBD2. Trimming cost V 4 bases and J 3 bases; bases outside gene matches: 3. This CDR3 has 15 amino acids. Germline V gene data show CDR1 as SGHVS and CDR2 as FQNEAQ.

The CDR3 region has the DNA TGTGCCAGCAGCTTTAGACAGGGGGCGGGGGAGACCCAGTACTTC. Translated: CASSFRQGAGETQYF. The chain joins TRBV13 to TRBJ2-5; 10 nucleotides match TRBD1. V shed 3 bases, J shed 5 bases, and the junction held 6 bases outside the gene matches. Germline CDR1 reads PRHDT; CDR2 reads FYEKMQ (reference sequence). The CDR3 contains 15 residues. Complete variable domain (other parts from reference TRBV13 and TRBJ2-5): AAGVIQSPRHLIKEKRETATLKCYPIPRHDTVYWYQQGPGQDPQFLISFYEKMQSDKGSIPDRFSAQQFSDYHSELNMSSLELGDSALYFCASSFRQGAGETQYFGPGTRLLVL.

The chain employs TRBV7-2 and TRBJ1-6; 8 bases line up with TRBD1. Unmatched junction bases numbered 9, after V lost 3 bases and J lost 11 bases. Germline CDR1 reads SGHTA; CDR2 reads FQGNSA. The CDR3 consists of 15 residues. The CDR3 reads CASSFGTGRGPPLHF. The DNA for the CDR3 is TGTGCCAGCAGCTTTGGGACAGGTCGGGGGCCACCCCTCCACTTT. The whole variable domain, remainder taken from reference TRBV7-2 and TRBJ1-6, is GAGVSQSPSNKVTEKGKDVELRCDPISGHTALYWYRQSLGQGLEFLIYFQGNSAPDKSGLPSDRFSAERTGGSVSTLTIQRTQQEDSAVYLCASSFGTGRGPPLHFGNGTRLTVT.

The chain is built from TRBV5-1 and TRBJ2-7; tentatively, D is TRBD2 (6 bases). The V gene lost 0 bases and the J gene lost 0 bases, with 13 bases spanning the gap. Germline CDR1 SGHRS, CDR2 YFSETQ. CDR3 size: 16 residues. The CDR3 here is CASSLGAGVSSYEQYF. DNA of the CDR3: TGCGCCAGCAGCTTGGGAGCGGGTGTCAGCTCCTACGAGCAGTACTTC.

This chain links TRBV6-5 with TRBJ1-1, with D perhaps TRBD1 (5 bases). Germline lookup yields CDR1 MNHEY and CDR2 SVGAGI. This CDR3 has 13 residues. Trimming removed 4 bases from V and 1 base from J, with 7 bases in between. The CDR3 coding sequence is TGTGCCAGCAGTTCGCAGGGGAACACTGAAGCTTTCTTT. It yields the protein CASSSQGNTEAFF.

The V gene is TRBV6-1, the J gene TRBJ1-4; 7 nucleotides line up with TRBD1. Germline values: CDR1 MNHNS, CDR2 SASEGT. The ends lost 5 bases at V and 6 bases at J; junction bases unmatched: 6. The CDR3 is 14 amino acids. In nucleotides, the CDR3 is TGTGCCAGCAGTCGACAGGGAAAGGATGAAAAACTGTTTTTT. It encodes CASSRQGKDEKLFF.